This T cell receptor (beta chain) was obtained from a study of blood T cell repertoires in COVID-19. Whole-study context: PBMCs, B-cell-depleted T cells, or T cells provided the cDNA or gDNA that made up the material.

The age range of participants was about 18 to 95 years, with residence in about two dozen US areas. Participant reports of clinical history set cohort assignment. Sequencing was performed with immunoSEQ multiplex PCR; in TCRdb, only in-frame clones are kept and a portion is missing. The profile shows fewer than 350,000 clones, roughly 87% of them singletons. Material for sequencing was PBMCs or T cells enriched from blood (not recorded which). The receptor was derived from a woman in her twenties or thirties who had recovered from COVID-19.

The CDR3 sequence: CASSPLPGASGLNTGELFF. The CDR3 nucleotides read TGTGCCAGCTCACCACTGCCCGGCGCTAGCGGTCTTAACACCGGGGAGCTGTTTTTT. The chain uses TRBV18 and TRBJ2-2, with 7 bases fitting TRBD2. Germline V lookup: CDR1 KGHSH, CDR2 LQKENI. V dropped 1 base and J dropped 2; count of bases not matched to a gene: 13. There are 19 residues in the CDR3.